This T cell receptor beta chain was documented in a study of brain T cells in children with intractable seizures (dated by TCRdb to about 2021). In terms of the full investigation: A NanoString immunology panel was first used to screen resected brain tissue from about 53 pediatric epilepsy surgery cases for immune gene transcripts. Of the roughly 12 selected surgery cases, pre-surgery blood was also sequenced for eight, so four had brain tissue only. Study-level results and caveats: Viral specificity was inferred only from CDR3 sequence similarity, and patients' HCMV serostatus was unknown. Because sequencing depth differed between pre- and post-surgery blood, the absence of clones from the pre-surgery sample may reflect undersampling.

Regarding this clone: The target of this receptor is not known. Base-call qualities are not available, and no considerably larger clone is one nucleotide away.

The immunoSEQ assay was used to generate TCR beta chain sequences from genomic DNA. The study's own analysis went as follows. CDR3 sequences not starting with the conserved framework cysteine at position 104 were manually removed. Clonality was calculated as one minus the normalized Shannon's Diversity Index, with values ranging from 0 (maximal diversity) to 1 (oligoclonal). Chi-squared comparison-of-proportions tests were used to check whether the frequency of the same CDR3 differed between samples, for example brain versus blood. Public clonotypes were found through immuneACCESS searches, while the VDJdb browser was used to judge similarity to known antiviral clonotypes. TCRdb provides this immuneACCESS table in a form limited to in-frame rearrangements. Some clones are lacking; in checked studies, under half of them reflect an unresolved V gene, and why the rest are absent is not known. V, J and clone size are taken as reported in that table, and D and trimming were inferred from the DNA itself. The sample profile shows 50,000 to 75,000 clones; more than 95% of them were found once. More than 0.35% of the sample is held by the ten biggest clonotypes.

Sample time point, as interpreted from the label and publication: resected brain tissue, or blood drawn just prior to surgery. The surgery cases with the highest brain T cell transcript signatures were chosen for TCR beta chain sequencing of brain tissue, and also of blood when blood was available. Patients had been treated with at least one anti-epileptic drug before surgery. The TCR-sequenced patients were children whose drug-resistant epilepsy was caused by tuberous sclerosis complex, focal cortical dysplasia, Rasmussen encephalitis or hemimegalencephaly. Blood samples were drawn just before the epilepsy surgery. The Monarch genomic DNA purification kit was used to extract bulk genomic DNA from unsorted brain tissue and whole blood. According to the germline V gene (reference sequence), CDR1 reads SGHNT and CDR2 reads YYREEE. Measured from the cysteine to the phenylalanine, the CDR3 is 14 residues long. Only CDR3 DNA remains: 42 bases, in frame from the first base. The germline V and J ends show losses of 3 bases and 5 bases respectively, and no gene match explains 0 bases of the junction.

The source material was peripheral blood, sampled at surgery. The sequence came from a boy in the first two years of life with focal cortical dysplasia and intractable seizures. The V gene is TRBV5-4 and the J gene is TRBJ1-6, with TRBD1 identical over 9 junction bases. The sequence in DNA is TGTGCCAGCAGCTGGGACAGGGATAATTCACCCCTCCACTTT. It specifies CASSWDRDNSPLHF.